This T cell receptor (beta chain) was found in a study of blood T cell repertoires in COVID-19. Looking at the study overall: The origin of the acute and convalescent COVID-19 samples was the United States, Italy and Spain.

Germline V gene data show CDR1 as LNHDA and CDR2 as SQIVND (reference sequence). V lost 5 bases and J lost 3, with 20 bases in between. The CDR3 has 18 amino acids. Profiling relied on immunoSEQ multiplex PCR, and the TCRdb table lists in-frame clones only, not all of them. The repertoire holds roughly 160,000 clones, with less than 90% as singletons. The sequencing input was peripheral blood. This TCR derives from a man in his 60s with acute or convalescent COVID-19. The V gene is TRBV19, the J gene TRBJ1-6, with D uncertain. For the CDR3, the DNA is TGTGCCAGTAGTCCGACAAGAGAGGGATTCTACTATAATTCACCCCTCCACTTT. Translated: CASSPTREGFYYNSPLHF.